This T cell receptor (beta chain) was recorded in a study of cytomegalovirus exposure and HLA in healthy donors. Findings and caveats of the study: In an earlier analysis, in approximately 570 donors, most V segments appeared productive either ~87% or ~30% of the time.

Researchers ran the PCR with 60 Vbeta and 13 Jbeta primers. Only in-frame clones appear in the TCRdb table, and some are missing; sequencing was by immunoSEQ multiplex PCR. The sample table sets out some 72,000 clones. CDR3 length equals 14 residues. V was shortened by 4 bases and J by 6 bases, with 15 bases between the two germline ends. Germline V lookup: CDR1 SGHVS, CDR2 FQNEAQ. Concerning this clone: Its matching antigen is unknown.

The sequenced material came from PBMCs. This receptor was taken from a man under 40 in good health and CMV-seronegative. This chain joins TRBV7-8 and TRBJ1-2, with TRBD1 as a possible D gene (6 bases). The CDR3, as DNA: TGTGCCAGCAGCTCCACACAGGGCTACGATGGCTACACCTTC. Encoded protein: CASSSTQGYDGYTF.